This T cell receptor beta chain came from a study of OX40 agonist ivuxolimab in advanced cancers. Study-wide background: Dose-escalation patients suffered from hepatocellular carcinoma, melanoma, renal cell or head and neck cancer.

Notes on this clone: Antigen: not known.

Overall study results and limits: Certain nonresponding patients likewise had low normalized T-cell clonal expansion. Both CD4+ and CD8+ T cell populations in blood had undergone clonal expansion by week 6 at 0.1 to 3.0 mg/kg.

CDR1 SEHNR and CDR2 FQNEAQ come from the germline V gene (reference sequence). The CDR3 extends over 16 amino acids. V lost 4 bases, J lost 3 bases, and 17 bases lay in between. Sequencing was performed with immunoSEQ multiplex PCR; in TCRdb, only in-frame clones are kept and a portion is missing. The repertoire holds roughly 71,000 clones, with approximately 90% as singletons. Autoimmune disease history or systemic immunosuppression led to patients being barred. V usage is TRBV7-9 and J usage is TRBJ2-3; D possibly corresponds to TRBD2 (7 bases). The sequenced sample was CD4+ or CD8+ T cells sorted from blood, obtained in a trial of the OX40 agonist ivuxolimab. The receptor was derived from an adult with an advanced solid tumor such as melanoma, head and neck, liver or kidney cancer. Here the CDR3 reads CASSWVVGGQTDTQYF. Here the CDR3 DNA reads TGTGCCAGCAGCTGGGTTGTGGGGGGGCAAACAGATACGCAGTATTTT.